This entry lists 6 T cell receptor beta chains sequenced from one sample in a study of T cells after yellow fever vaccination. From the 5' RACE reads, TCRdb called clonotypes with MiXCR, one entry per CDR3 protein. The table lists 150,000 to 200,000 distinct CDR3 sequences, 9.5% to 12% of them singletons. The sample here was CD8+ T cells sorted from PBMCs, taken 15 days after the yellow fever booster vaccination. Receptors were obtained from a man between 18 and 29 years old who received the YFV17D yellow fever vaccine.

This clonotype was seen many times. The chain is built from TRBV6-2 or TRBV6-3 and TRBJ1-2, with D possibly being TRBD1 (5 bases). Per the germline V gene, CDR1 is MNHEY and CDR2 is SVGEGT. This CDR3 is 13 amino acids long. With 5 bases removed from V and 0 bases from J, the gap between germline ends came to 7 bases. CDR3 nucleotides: TGTGCCAGCAGTGACAGTCCTAACTATGGCTACACCTTC. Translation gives CASSDSPNYGYTF.

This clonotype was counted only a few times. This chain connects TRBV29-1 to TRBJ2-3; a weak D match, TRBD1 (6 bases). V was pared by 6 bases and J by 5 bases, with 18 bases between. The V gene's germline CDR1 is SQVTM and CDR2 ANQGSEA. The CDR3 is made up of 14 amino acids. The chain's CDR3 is CSVPGGRGRDTQYF. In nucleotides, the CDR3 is TGCAGCGTACCCGGTGGCAGGGGAAGAGATACGCAGTATTTT.

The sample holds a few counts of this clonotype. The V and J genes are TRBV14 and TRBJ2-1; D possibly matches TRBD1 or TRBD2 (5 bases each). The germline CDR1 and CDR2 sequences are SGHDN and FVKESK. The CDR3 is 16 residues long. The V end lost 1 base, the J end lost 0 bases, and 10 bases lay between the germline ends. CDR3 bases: TGTGCCAGCAGCCAAGGTCATGGGGGCTCCTACAATGAGCAGTTCTTC. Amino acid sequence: CASSQGHGGSYNEQFF. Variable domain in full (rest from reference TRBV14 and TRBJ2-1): EAGVTQFPSHSVIEKGQTVTLRCDPISGHDNLYWYRRVMGKEIKFLLHFVKESKQDESGMPNNRFLAERTGGTYSTLKVQPAELEDSGVYFCASSQGHGGSYNEQFFGPGTRLTVL.

CDR3 amino acids: CASSPRTSGGPYNEQFF. CDR3 coding DNA: TGTGCCAGCAGTCCAAGGACTAGCGGGGGCCCCTACAATGAGCAGTTCTTC. The V gene is TRBV28, the J gene TRBJ2-1; 13 positions match TRBD2. This CDR3 has 17 residues. Germline CDR1 MDHEN, CDR2 SYDVKM. With 5 bases clipped from V and 2 bases from J, the junction kept 6 bases outside the gene matches.

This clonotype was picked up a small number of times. The CDR3 loop reads CASSWDGYEQYV. The CDR3 DNA reads as TGCGCCAGCAGCTGGGACGGCTACGAGCAGTACGTC. V gene TRBV5-1 combines with J gene TRBJ2-7; D is possibly TRBD1 or TRBD2 (5 bases each). The CDR3 contains 12 residues. Trimming took off 3 bases at V and 3 bases at J, with 7 bases between the two ends. Germline V gene lookup returns CDR1 SGHRS and CDR2 YFSETQ.

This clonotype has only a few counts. The CDR3 DNA is TGCGCCAGCAGCCAAGAACGACGGACGAACACTGAAGCTTTCTTT. Translating gives CASSQERRTNTEAFF. The J gene is TRBJ1-1, the V gene TRBV4-1; D uncertain. Germline loops: CDR1 MGHRA, CDR2 YSYEKL. The CDR3 totals 15 residues. The V and J ends lost 0 bases and 1 base respectively, with 9 bases between them.